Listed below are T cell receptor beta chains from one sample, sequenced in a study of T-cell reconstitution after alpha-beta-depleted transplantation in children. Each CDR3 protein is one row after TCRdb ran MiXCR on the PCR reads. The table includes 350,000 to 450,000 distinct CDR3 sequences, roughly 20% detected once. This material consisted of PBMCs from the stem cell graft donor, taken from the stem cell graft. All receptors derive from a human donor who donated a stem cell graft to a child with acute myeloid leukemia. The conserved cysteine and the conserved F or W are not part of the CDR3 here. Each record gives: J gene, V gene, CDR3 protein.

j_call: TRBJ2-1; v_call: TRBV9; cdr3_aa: ASSGQGGGGRFSYNEQF
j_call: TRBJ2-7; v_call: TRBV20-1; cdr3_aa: SARSDSLRGGYEQY
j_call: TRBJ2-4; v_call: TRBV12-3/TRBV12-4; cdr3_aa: ASRARGAIQY
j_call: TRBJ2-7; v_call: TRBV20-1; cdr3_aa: SASSGRVFEQY
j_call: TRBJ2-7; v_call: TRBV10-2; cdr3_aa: ASSLPGGKEQY
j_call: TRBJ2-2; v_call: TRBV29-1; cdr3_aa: SVAQGSPGELF
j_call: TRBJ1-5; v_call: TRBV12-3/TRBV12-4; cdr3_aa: ASSPRGGGYSNQPQH
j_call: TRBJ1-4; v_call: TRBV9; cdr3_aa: ASSARTGFEKLF
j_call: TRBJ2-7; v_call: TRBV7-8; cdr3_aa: ASSLALAQGPPS
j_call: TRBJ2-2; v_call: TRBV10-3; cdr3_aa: AISEIFREGTGELF
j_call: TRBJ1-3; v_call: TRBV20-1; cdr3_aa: SATGTGNTIY
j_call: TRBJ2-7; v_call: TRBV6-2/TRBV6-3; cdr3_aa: ATGLQAHEQY
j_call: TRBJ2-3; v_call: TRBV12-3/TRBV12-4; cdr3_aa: ASSFSLARDTQY
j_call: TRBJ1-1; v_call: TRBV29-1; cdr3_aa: SVGRADTEAF
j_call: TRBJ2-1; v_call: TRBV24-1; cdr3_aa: ATSEEDRDYNEQF
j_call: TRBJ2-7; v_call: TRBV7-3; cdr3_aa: ASSLGAAGEQY
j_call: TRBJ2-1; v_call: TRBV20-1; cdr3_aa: SARSSSSYNEQF
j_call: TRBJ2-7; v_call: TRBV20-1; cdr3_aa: SARGIASGPYEQY
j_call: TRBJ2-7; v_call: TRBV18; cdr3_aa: ASSTSDRVRD
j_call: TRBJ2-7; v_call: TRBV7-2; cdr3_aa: ASSLKGDVTYEQY
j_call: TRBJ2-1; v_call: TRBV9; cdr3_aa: ASSGLAGGSYNEQF
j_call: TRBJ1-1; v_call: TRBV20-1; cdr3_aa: SAMLSGGSVNTEAF
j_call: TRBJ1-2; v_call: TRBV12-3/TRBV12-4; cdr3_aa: ASTTTSGGGGYGYT
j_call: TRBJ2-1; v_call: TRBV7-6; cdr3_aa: ASSLAGTGGRDEQF
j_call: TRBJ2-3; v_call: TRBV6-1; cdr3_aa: ASSHLAGVGTDTQY
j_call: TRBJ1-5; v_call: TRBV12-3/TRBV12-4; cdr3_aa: ASSPRTGVSNQPQH
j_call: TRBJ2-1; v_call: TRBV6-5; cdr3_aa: ASRTGYTGGGGQF
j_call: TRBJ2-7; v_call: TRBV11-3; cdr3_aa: ASSLASASIYEQY
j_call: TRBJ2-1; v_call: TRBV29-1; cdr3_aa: SVGTLYNEQF
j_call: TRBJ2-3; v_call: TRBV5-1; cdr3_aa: ASSLIDSQVDTQY
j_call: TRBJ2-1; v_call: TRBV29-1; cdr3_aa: SVDSAGGDEQF
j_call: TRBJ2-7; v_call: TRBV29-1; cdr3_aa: SGGTPEEQY
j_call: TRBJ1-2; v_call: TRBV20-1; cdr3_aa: SARNRVANYGYT
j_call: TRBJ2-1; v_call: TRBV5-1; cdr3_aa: ASSFVNSYRDEQF
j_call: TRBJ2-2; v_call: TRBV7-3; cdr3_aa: ASSSRQMGNTGELF
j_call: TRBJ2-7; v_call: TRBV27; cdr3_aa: ASSLSSAGFSYEQY
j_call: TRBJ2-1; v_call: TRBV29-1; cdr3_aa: SVNPRDRVYNEQF
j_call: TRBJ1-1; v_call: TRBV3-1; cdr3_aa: ASSRQGRSGTEAF
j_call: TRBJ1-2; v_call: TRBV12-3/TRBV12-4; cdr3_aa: ASSLDGEANYGYT
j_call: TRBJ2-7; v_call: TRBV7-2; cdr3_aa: ASSLVFSDEQY
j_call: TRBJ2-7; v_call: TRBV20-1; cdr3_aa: SASNLPLSYEQY
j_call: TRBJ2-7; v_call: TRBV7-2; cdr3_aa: ASSRTSEISYEQY
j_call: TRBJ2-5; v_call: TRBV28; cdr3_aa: ASSLRPQETQY
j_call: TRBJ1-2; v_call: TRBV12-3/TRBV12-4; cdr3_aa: ASSLGPSRAGYT
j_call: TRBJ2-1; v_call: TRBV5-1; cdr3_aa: ASSLTYEQF
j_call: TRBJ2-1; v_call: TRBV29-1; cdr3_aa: SAGPSGTFAEQF
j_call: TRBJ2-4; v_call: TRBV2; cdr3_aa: ASRAGIRVDIQY
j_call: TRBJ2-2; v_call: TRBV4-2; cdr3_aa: ASSQDETGTGELF
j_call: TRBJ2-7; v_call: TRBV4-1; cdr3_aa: ASSLDTGTGAYEQY
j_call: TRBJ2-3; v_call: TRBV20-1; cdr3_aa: SVPGLVSTDTQY
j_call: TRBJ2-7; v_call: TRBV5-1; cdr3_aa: ASSLGPGRTYEQY
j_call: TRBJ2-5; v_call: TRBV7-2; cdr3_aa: ASSSWSYQETQY
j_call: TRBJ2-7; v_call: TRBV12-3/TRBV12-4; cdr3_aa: ASSNNRGVHEQY
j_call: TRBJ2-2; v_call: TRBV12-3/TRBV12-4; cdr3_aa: ASSPRADGELF
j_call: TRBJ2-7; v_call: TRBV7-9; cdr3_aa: ASSLSSSSYEQY
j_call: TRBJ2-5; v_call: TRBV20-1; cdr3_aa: SARRDRGQETQY
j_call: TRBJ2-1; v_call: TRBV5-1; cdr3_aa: ASSLIGPGTSGSSYNEQF